This TCR beta chain was sequenced during a study of cytomegalovirus exposure and HLA in healthy donors (TCRdb year 2017). Some background on the complete study: The 650 to 750 repertoires of the first cohort and the approximately 110 validation repertoires were produced on the same platform, according to a later analysis. In addition to the first cohort of approximately 650 subjects, a separate validation cohort of 120 different subjects was used. High-throughput TCR immunosequencing, statistical association of individual TCRs with disease status, and machine learning were combined to predict cytomegalovirus infection status. The study aimed to test whether cataloging public T cell receptors could reveal signatures of past pathogen exposure. General findings and caveats noted by the study authors: The classifier was reported to diagnose cytomegalovirus status with high specificity and sensitivity in both the original cohort and the validation cohort. Of the cluster scores, roughly 93% were above 0 in a later analysis, which found that TCRs clustered in the first cohort also tended to co-occur in the 120 or so validation repertoires. Most TCR sequences were seen in very few donors, while some public TCRs were found in many individuals. The study gave a list of 150 to 200 TCR beta chains associated with cytomegalovirus. In vitro tests confirmed that three of the cytomegalovirus-associated TCR beta chains recognize cytomegalovirus antigens. The validation cohort had no HLA typing available for a later analysis, so co-occurrence within that cohort was assessed over all 110 or so repertoires. The authors suggested that the approach could potentially be generalized to other disease states and immunological phenotypes.

Trimming at the junction amounts to 8 bases on V and 4 bases on J, and the germline ends lie 14 bases apart. The CDR3 holds 13 amino acids from the cysteine to the phenylalanine. Left in the record is the CDR3 DNA by itself, 39 bases read in frame from the first base. Taken from the germline V gene, the CDR1 and CDR2 loops are MNHNS and SASEGT. Libraries were constructed by the immunoSEQ multiplex PCR assay. The authors processed their data as follows. A statistical classification framework was developed to diagnose cytomegalovirus status using the catalog of TCR beta chain sequences. TCRdb's version of the immuneACCESS table is confined to in-frame rearrangements and falls short of the full clone set. An unresolved V gene accounts for under half of the shortfall where checked; the remainder is of unknown origin. The V and J calls and the clone size are those of that table, but D and trimming were determined from the DNA. This sample holds some 120,000 clones; about nine tenths were observed only once. The ten biggest clones cover about 2% of the sample.

As regards this clone: Its binding antigen is unknown. The sample holds no much larger clone one base away, and base qualities are not on file.

Donors formed part of the validation cohort, which comprised 120 subjects and was distinct from the first cohort of fewer than 750 subjects. This sequence uses TRBV6-1 and TRBJ1-1, and TRBD1 may be the D gene, going by 5 matching bases. The sample consisted of PBMCs. The TCR was taken from a woman in her late teens or twenties in good health and CMV-seronegative. The CDR3 region reads CASGMTGGTEAFF. DNA sequence: TGTGCCAGCGGAATGACGGGGGGCACTGAAGCTTTCTTT.